The source of this TCR beta chain is a study of blood T cell repertoires in COVID-19. Study overall: Samples came from the United States, Italy and Spain, spanning acute and convalescent COVID-19. In each case, the material was cDNA or gDNA derived from T cells, B-cell-depleted T cells, or PBMCs.

This CDR3 is built from 15 residues. V gave up 3 bases and J gave up 0 bases; unmatched junction bases: 4. The germline V gene has CDR1 SGHRS and CDR2 YFSETQ. As processed by the authors: Reference gene primer amplification gave estimated nucleated cell counts. Assay used: immunoSEQ multiplex PCR; TCRdb lists only in-frame clones, some missing. V and J calls and clone size are given by that table; D and trimming were obtained from the DNA. The sample carries around 100,000 clones, roughly 88% recorded once. Sample: peripheral blood. The genes are TRBV5-1 and TRBJ2-7; 9 bases are shared with TRBD2. The receptor was isolated from a human donor in a cohort sampled during active COVID-19. The CDR3 bases are TGCGCCAGCAGCTATACTAGCGGGTCCTCCTACGAGCAGTACTTC. Its protein is CASSYTSGSSYEQYF. Based on the CDR3 plus reference TRBV5-1 and TRBJ2-7, the full variable domain is KAGVTQTPRYLIKTRGQQVTLSCSPISGHRSVSWYQQTPGQGLQFLFEYFSETQRNKGNFPGRFSGRQFSNSRSEMNVSTLELGDSALYLCASSYTSGSSYEQYFGPGTRLTVT.